These 26 T cell receptor beta chains share one sample of origin, sequenced in a study of neurological immune-mediated disorders. One entry per CDR3 protein, called by TCRdb with MiXCR from the 5' RACE reads. This table has tens of thousands of distinct CDR3 sequences, approximately 5% appearing once. The specimen sequenced was CD4+ T cells from blood. These receptors originate from a woman aged 50 to 65 in good health.

This clonotype was counted ten times or more. V usage is TRBV7-6 and J usage is TRBJ2-3, with D possibly being TRBD1 or TRBD2 (6 bases each). This CDR3 is 14 amino acids long. CDR1 is SGHVS, CDR2 FNYEAQ, per germline. V lost 2 bases and J 6 bases, leaving 12 bases between the germline ends. The CDR3 reads CASSLRQAGDTQYF. The CDR3 coding sequence is TGTGCCAGCAGCTTAAGACAGGCGGGGGATACGCAGTATTTT.

This clonotype was recorded many times. CDR3 loop: CASSFKQGTGNTIYF. In DNA form, the CDR3 reads TGTGCCAGCAGTTTTAAACAGGGAACTGGAAACACCATATATTTT. The J gene is TRBJ1-3, the V gene TRBV6-1; D might be TRBD1 (6 bases). Trimming took 5 bases from V and 2 from J, leaving 13 bases between them. This CDR3 region has 15 residues. Per germline, CDR1 MNHNS and CDR2 SASEGT.

J is TRBJ2-1 and V is TRBV5-1, with TRBD1 matching over 9 bases. The trim removed 0 bases at V and 7 bases at J, leaving 17 bases unmatched. The CDR3 is made up of 19 amino acids. Germline CDR1 reads SGHRS; CDR2 reads YFSETQ. In DNA form, the CDR3 reads TGCGCCAGCAGCTTGGGGACAGGGGCCCATATTGAGGGTCTGAATGAGCAGTTCTTC. Encoded protein: CASSLGTGAHIEGLNEQFF.

This clonotype was observed many times. This chain links TRBV7-2 with TRBJ2-1; D may be TRBD1 (6 bases). Germline lookup yields CDR1 SGHTA and CDR2 FQGNSA. V was pared by 4 bases and J by 7 bases, with 11 bases between. The length of the CDR3 is 13 residues. CDR3 DNA sequence: TGTGCCAGCAGCTACAGGGTCGGGAATGAGCAGTTCTTC. Its translation: CASSYRVGNEQFF.

This clonotype was detected many times. The CDR3 DNA sequence: TGTGCCAGCTCACCACCGGCTGACAGGGTATATGAGCAGTTCTTC. This codes for CASSPPADRVYEQFF. The chain is built from TRBV18 and TRBJ2-1, with TRBD1 identical over 7 bases. The CDR3 length is 15 residues. The trim removed 0 bases at V and 8 bases at J, leaving 7 bases unmatched. Germline assignment: CDR1 KGHSH and CDR2 LQKENI.

Ten or more counts support this clonotype. The chain employs TRBV15 and TRBJ1-5; a weak D match, TRBD1 (5 bases). The V and J ends lost 0 bases and 3 bases respectively, with 9 bases between them. Germline CDR1 and CDR2: LNHNV and YYDKDF (reference sequence). CDR3 length: 15 residues. In DNA, the CDR3 is TGTGCCACCAGCAGAGATGCAGGGACCAATCAGCCCCAGCATTTT. Translation: CATSRDAGTNQPQHF.

This clonotype appeared many times. The chain carries TRBV12-3 or TRBV12-4 and TRBJ1-2, with 9 bases identical to TRBD1. CDR3 length: 14 amino acids. The V gene end was trimmed by 4 bases and the J gene end by 2 bases; junction bases not matched to a gene: 2. DNA for the CDR3: TGTGCCAGCAGTTCCACAGGGGGCAACTATGGCTACACCTTC. Its protein is CASSSTGGNYGYTF.

This clonotype came up many times. This chain connects TRBV6-2 or TRBV6-3 to TRBJ2-1; maybe TRBD2 (5 bases). Germline V CDR1 and CDR2: MNHEY, SVGEGT. Trimming took 6 bases from V and 9 from J, leaving 12 bases between them. The CDR3 sequence is 12 residues long. This CDR3 is CASSNRAGEQFF. CDR3 sequence (DNA): TGTGCCAGCAGCAACCGCGCGGGTGAGCAGTTCTTC.

This clonotype was counted many times. J is TRBJ2-4 and V is TRBV3-1; 7 nucleotides line up with TRBD1. CDR3 size: 15 residues. CDR1 is LGHDT and CDR2 is YNNKEL in the germline V gene (reference sequence). The V gene end was trimmed by 1 base and the J gene end by 3 bases; junction bases not matched to a gene: 3. The CDR3 here is CASSQGGQYKNIQYF. The CDR3 coding sequence is TGTGCCAGCAGCCAAGGGGGACAGTACAAAAACATTCAGTACTTC.

In its sample, this clonotype was seen many times. This chain uses TRBV9 with TRBJ2-7; 7 nucleotides agree with TRBD2. The germline V gene has CDR1 SGDLS and CDR2 YYNGEE. This CDR3 has 16 amino acids. Trimming at V came to 0 bases and at J to 3 bases, leaving 9 bases not matched to a gene. The CDR3 coding sequence is TGTGCCAGCAGCGTAGGGGGGGGGACTTCCAACTACGAGCAGTACTTC. Translation gives CASSVGGGTSNYEQYF.

This clonotype was detected many times. The chain links TRBV20-1 to TRBJ1-6, with D perhaps TRBD1 (5 bases). Trimming took 5 bases from V and 6 from J, leaving 14 bases between them. The germline gives CDR1 DFQATT, CDR2 SNEGSKA (reference sequence). This CDR3 has 14 residues. CDR3 sequence (DNA): TGCAGTGCTTGGGGCGAAGATTCTAATTCACCCCTCCACTTT. Protein: CSAWGEDSNSPLHF.

This clonotype was found a few times. V usage is TRBV2 and J usage is TRBJ1-3, with D perhaps TRBD1 (5 bases). V was clipped by 8 bases and J by 4 bases, with 12 bases between them. The CDR3 consists of 13 residues. Germline lookup yields CDR1 SNHLY and CDR2 FYNNEI. CDR3 in amino acids: CASVPGNGNTIYF. DNA for the CDR3: TGTGCCAGCGTACCAGGGAACGGAAACACCATATATTTT.

This clonotype was counted ten times or more. The chain uses TRBV5-1 and TRBJ1-6; TRBD1 matches at 7 bases. There are 19 residues in the CDR3. Germline trimming cut 4 bases from V and 5 bases from J; bases unmatched to any gene: 18. From germline, CDR1 is SGHRS and CDR2 YFSETQ. The CDR3 protein is CASSTSTGHGGSNNSPLHF. The CDR3 DNA reads TGCGCCAGCAGCACTTCGACAGGGCATGGGGGGTCCAATAATTCACCCCTCCACTTT.

This chain uses TRBV10-3 with TRBJ2-2, with D possibly being TRBD2 (5 bases). Trimming stripped 0 bases from V and 6 bases from J, with 11 bases between. The CDR3 is 15 amino acids. The V gene's germline CDR1 is ENHRY and CDR2 SYGVKD. The CDR3 DNA follows: TGTGCCATCAGTGAGTCGAGGGCAGGTCCCGGGGAGCTGTTTTTT. Translating gives CAISESRAGPGELFF.

Many counts were recorded for this clonotype. The chain uses TRBV20-1 and TRBJ2-5; D gene ambiguous. CDR1 and CDR2 (germline): DFQATT, SNEGSKA (reference sequence). V was shortened by 3 bases and J by 4 bases, with 6 bases between the two germline ends. This CDR3 has 11 amino acids. The CDR3 DNA is TGCAGTGCTAGCGGCGGAGAGACCCAGTACTTC. Its translation: CSASGGETQYF.

This clonotype was counted at least ten times. V is TRBV5-1 and J is TRBJ2-7, with TRBD1 matching 7 bases. The V segment lost 0 bases and the J segment 5 bases; nucleotides outside the gene matches: 5. CDR1 is SGHRS and CDR2 is YFSETQ in the germline V gene. The CDR3 runs 14 residues. The CDR3 here is CASSLVTGENEQYF. The CDR3 nucleotides are TGCGCCAGCAGCTTGGTTACAGGGGAAAACGAGCAGTACTTC.

There are many counts of this clonotype. The chain has TRBV18 and TRBJ2-3, with 7 positions matching TRBD1. The CDR3 is 14 residues long. Losses at the gene ends were 3 bases for V and 4 bases for J; bases not matched to a gene: 4. Germline-derived CDR1 and CDR2 are KGHSH and LQKENI. The CDR3 region is CASSPYRGSDTQYF. CDR3 bases: TGTGCCAGCTCACCGTACAGGGGATCAGATACGCAGTATTTT.

The rearrangement links TRBV7-2 to TRBJ2-3; TRBD1 matches at 8 bases. The V and J ends lost 5 bases and 9 bases, in that order; junction bases with no gene match: 4. CDR3 length: 12 amino acids. Germline V lookup: CDR1 SGHTA, CDR2 FQGNSA. The CDR3 coding sequence is TGTGCCAGCAGCCGGACAGGGAAGACGCAGTATTTT. This translates into CASSRTGKTQYF.

This clonotype was found many times. The chain combines TRBV5-6 with TRBJ1-1; no definite D call. This CDR3 contains 11 residues. Trimming left V 5 bases short and J 6 bases short, with 8 bases between. From germline, CDR1 is SGHDT and CDR2 YYEEEE. CDR3 sequence reads: CASRLESEAFF. DNA for the CDR3: TGTGCCAGCAGGCTAGAATCTGAAGCTTTCTTT.

This clonotype was counted many times. The rearrangement links TRBV6-5 to TRBJ2-1; D is ambiguous. Germline CDR1 reads MNHEY; CDR2 reads SVGAGI. Trimming removed 3 bases from V and 9 bases from J, with 6 bases in between. CDR3 length equals 11 residues. CDR3 residues: CASSYQSEQFF. DNA of the CDR3: TGTGCCAGCAGTTATCAGAGTGAGCAGTTCTTC.

This clonotype was seen ten or more times. V is TRBV3-1 and J is TRBJ1-5, with TRBD1 matching 10 bases. V was clipped by 1 base and J by 7 bases; unmatched bases: 4. The germline V gene has CDR1 LGHDT and CDR2 YNNKEL (reference sequence). CDR3 length equals 15 residues. The CDR3: CASSQGQGAGQPQHF. Here the CDR3 DNA reads TGTGCCAGCAGCCAAGGACAGGGGGCAGGCCAGCCCCAGCATTTT.

This clonotype qualifies as medium-sized (0.01 to 0.1%). The chain joins TRBV12-3 or TRBV12-4 to TRBJ1-3; D is undetermined. The V end lost 4 bases, the J end lost 0 bases, and 10 bases lay between the germline ends. The length of the CDR3 is 15 residues. CDR3: CASSSPASSGNTIYF. CDR3 sequence (DNA): TGTGCCAGCAGTTCGCCCGCAAGCTCTGGAAACACCATATATTTT.

This clonotype was observed at least ten times. V and J are TRBV5-1 and TRBJ2-5; D is perhaps TRBD1 or TRBD2 (5 bases each). Trimming pared 4 bases from V and 4 bases from J, leaving 17 bases between. The CDR3 has 15 amino acids. Germline lookup yields CDR1 SGHRS and CDR2 YFSETQ. CDR3 loop: CASSMPGRTGETQYF. The CDR3 DNA reads as TGCGCCAGCAGCATGCCGGGACGGACGGGAGAGACCCAGTACTTC.

CDR3 DNA sequence: TGTGCCAGCGGTTCCGGGGAGCTGTTTTTT. It encodes CASGSGELFF. The genes are TRBV28 and TRBJ2-2; no reliable D call. The CDR3 has 10 amino acids. V was pared by 8 bases and J by 6 bases, with 4 bases between. Germline-derived CDR1 and CDR2 are MDHEN and SYDVKM.

This clonotype was counted at least ten times. CDR3 in amino acids: CASSLGRASTDTQYF. The CDR3 region has the DNA TGCGCCAGCAGCTTGGGACGGGCTAGCACAGATACGCAGTATTTT. The chain carries TRBV5-1 and TRBJ2-3, with D unclear. V lost 0 bases to trimming and J lost 0 bases, with 8 bases between them. The germline gives CDR1 SGHRS, CDR2 YFSETQ. This CDR3 comprises 15 residues.

This clonotype appeared many times. This chain joins TRBV7-9 and TRBJ2-1; maybe TRBD2 (5 bases). The length of the CDR3 is 13 residues. CDR1 is SEHNR and CDR2 is FQNEAQ in the germline V gene (reference sequence). Trimming took off 1 base at V and 5 bases at J, with 6 bases between the two ends. The DNA of the CDR3 is TGTGCCAGCAGCTTAGAGGGAGACAATGAGCAGTTCTTC. Protein: CASSLEGDNEQFF.